This T cell receptor (beta chain) came from a study of somatic mutations in cytotoxic T cells in rheumatoid arthritis. In the study overall: Nearly 100% purity was obtained when some V beta antibody-stained T-cell populations were flow-sorted; these included V beta1+ cells sequenced for TCRB.

The assay was immunoSEQ multiplex PCR, and TCRdb's table has in-frame clones only and misses some. The table records 18,000 or so clones, less than 85% of them present only once. Whole-study results and caveats: The authors did not know the antigen targets of the expanded CD8+ clones. No multiple-comparison adjustment was applied to the slight TRBV07 underrepresentation in rheumatoid arthritis patients.

The CDR3 runs 16 residues. V lost 6 bases to trimming and J lost 0 bases; unmatched junction nucleotides: 10. Per germline, CDR1 MNHNY and CDR2 SVGAGI (reference sequence). Judged by abundance, this clone is medium-sized. Its target is not known. The chain is built from TRBV6-6 and TRBJ1-1; 7 nucleotides align to TRBD1. The TCR sequence derives from a woman between 55 and 75 years old in good health. The sample consisted of CD8+ T cells sorted from blood. CDR3 sequence: CASSQGGALMNTEAFF. In DNA, the CDR3 is TGTGCCAGCAGCCAGGGGGGGGCCCTCATGAACACTGAAGCTTTCTTT.